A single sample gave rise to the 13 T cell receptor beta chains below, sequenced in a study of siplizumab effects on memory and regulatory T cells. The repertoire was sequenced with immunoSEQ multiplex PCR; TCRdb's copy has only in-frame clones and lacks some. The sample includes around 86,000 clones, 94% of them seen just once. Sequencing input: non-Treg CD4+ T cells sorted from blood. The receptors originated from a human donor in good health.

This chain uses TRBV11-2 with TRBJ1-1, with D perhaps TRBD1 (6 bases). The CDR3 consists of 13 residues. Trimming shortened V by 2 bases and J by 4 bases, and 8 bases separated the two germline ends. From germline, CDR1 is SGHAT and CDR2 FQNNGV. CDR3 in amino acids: CASSLSRGTEAFF. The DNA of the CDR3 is TGTGCCAGCAGCTTAAGCAGGGGCACTGAAGCTTTCTTT.

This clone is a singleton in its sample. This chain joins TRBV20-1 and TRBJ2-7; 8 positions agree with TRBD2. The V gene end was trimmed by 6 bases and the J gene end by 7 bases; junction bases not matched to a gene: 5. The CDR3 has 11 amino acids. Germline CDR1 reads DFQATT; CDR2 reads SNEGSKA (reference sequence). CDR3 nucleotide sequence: TGCAGTGCCGGGAGGGGGGAAGAGCAGTACTTC. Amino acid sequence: CSAGRGEEQYF.

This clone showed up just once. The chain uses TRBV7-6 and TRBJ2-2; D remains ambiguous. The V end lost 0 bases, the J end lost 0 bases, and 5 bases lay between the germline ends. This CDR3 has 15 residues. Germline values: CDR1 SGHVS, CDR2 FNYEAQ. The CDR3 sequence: CASSLAVSNTGELFF. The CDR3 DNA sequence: TGTGCCAGCAGCTTAGCAGTTTCGAACACCGGGGAGCTGTTTTTT.

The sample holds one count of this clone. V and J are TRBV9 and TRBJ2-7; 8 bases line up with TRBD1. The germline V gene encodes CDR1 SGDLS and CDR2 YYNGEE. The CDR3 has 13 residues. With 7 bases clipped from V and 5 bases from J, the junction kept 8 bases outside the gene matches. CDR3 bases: TGTGCCAGCGCGTCGGACAGGGCGGACGAGCAGTACTTC. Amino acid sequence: CASASDRADEQYF. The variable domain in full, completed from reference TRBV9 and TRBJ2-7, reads DSGVTQTPKHLITATGQRVTLRCSPRSGDLSVYWYQQSLDQGLQFLIQYYNGEERAKGNILERFSAQQFPDLHSELNLSSLELGDSALYFCASASDRADEQYFGPGTRLTVT.

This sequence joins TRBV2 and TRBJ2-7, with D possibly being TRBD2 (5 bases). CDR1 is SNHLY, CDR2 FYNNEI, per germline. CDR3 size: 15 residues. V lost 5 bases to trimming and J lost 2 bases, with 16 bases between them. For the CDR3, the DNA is TGTGCCAGCAGTACCTCGCGGGCCGCAACCTACGAGCAGTACTTC. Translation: CASSTSRAATYEQYF.

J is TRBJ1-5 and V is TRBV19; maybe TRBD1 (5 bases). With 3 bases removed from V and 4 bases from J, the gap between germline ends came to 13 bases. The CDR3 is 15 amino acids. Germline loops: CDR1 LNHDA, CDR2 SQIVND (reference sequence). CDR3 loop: CASSMGRGLNQPQHF. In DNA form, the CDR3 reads TGTGCCAGTAGTATGGGGAGGGGCCTAAATCAGCCCCAGCATTTT.

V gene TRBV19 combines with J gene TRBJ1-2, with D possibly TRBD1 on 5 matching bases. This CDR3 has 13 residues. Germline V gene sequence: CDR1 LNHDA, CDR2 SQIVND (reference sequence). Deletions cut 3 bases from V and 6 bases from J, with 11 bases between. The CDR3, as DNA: TGTGCCAGTAGTATGGGGACCCCGGATGGCTACACCTTC. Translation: CASSMGTPDGYTF.

The CDR3: CASSLRNTGANVLTF. The CDR3, as DNA: TGTGCCAGCAGCTTACGGAATACTGGGGCCAACGTCCTGACTTTC. This sequence joins TRBV7-9 and TRBJ2-6; the D is unclear. Trimming removed 2 bases from V and 2 bases from J, with 7 bases in between. The germline V gene encodes CDR1 SEHNR and CDR2 FQNEAQ (reference sequence). The CDR3 is 15 residues long.

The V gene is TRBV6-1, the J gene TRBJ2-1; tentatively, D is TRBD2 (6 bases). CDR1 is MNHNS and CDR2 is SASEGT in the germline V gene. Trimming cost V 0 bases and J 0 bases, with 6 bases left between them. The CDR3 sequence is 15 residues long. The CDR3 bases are TGTGCCAGCAGTGAAGCTAGCGGCTCCTACAATGAGCAGTTCTTC. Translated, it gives CASSEASGSYNEQFF.

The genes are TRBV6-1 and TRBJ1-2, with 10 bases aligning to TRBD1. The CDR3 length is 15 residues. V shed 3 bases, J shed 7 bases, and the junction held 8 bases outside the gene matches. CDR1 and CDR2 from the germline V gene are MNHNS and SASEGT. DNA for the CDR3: TGTGCCAGCAGTGATCGGGACAGGGGCGGACTTGGCTACACCTTC. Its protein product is CASSDRDRGGLGYTF.

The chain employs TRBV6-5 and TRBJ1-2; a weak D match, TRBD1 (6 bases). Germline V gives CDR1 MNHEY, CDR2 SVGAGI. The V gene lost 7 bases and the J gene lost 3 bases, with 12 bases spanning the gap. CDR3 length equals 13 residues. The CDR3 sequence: CASTTGIHYGYTF. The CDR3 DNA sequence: TGTGCCAGCACCACAGGGATTCACTATGGCTACACCTTC.

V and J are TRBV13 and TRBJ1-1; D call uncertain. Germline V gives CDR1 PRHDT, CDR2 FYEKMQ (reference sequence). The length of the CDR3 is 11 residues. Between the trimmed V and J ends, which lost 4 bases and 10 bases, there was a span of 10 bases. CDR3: CASSSSKGAFF. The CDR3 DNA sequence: TGTGCCAGCAGCTCTTCCAAGGGAGCTTTCTTT.

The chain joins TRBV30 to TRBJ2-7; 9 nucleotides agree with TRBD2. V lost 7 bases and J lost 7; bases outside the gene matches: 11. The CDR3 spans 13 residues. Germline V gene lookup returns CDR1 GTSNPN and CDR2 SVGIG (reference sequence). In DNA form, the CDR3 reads TGTGCCTACCAACTAGCGGGCCAGAGGGAGCAGTACTTC. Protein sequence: CAYQLAGQREQYF. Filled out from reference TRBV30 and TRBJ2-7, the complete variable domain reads SQTIHQWPATLVQPVGSPLSLECTVEGTSNPNLYWYRQAAGRGLQLLFYSVGIGQISSEVPQNLSASRPQDRQFILSSKKLLLSDSGFYLCAYQLAGQREQYFGPGTRLTVT.